A single sample gave rise to the 21 T cell receptor beta chains below, sequenced in a study of T cells in Graves' hyperthyroidism and ophthalmopathy. Amplification targeted TCR beta CDR3 regions from RNA transcripts. The HTBI primer set drove a first-round RT-PCR of the TCR CDR3. TCRdb re-analysed the multiplex PCR reads in MiXCR, keeping a single row per CDR3 protein. The data show 600,000 to 650,000 distinct CDR3 sequences, with 15% to 20% seen just once and over 3.5% held by the top ten. Input material: blood. The receptor source for this set is a woman aged 25 to 45 with Graves' hyperthyroidism.

Comments on this clonotype: A much larger clonotype is one base distant, so this may be a read error. This chain uses TRBV12-3 or TRBV12-4 with TRBJ2-1, with a weak D call TRBD1 (6 bases). The CDR3 sequence is 13 residues long. DNA for the CDR3: TGTGTCAGCAGCTATATACAGGGCAATGAGCAGTTCTTC. This sequence encodes CVSSYIQGNEQFF.

This chain links TRBV5-4 with TRBJ1-6, with 7 bases identical to TRBD1. J lost 9 bases, V lost 0 bases, and 3 bases had no gene match. The CDR3 totals 14 residues. In germline, CDR1 is SGHNT, CDR2 YYREEE (reference sequence). CDR3 sequence (DNA): TGTGCCAGCAGCTTGGACAGGGGAAGTTCACCCCTCCACTTT. Amino acid sequence: CASSLDRGSSPLHF.

As regards this clonotype: Sequence at one end of the junction differs from germline and may be a read error. In DNA form, the CDR3 reads TGTGCCAGCAGCTTAGGATGGTACGATCAGTACTTC. It translates to CASSLGWYDQYF. The chain is built from TRBV7-9 and TRBJ2-7; D ambiguous. The germline V gene has CDR1 SEHNR and CDR2 FQNEAQ (reference sequence). The CDR3 sequence is 12 residues long.

This clonotype was observed at least ten times. The V call is TRBV28, the J call TRBJ1-1; D is uncertain. V was clipped by 0 bases and J by 5 bases, with 10 bases between them. This CDR3 region has 14 residues. Germline CDR1 MDHEN, CDR2 SYDVKM. The chain's CDR3 is CASSLWEERTEAFF. DNA for the CDR3: TGTGCCAGCAGTTTATGGGAAGAAAGGACTGAAGCTTTCTTT.

Ten or more counts support this clonotype. The J gene is TRBJ1-4, the V gene TRBV28, with D possibly matching TRBD1 (5 bases). Germline V gene sequence: CDR1 MDHEN, CDR2 SYDVKM. This CDR3 has 16 amino acids. V was trimmed by 3 bases and J by 3 bases, leaving 14 bases between them. The CDR3 nucleotides are TGTGCCAGCAGTTTCCCACCAGGGAGGCCTAATGAAAAACTGTTTTTT. This encodes CASSFPPGRPNEKLFF.

The table lists this clonotype with a few counts. V gene TRBV29-1 combines with J gene TRBJ2-7; no definite D call. This CDR3 has 10 residues. The germline V gene has CDR1 SQVTM and CDR2 ANQGSEA. Trimming removed 3 bases at V and 0 bases at J, with 0 bases between. CDR3 sequence (DNA): TGCAGCGTTGACTCCTACGAGCAGTACTTC. It codes for CSVDSYEQYF.

Turning to this clonotype: A read error may produce the germline difference seen at one junction end. This rearrangement joins TRBV28 to TRBJ2-1; TRBD2 aligns across 10 bases. The CDR3 sequence is 12 residues long. Germline V lookup: CDR1 MDHEN, CDR2 SYDVKM. The CDR3 coding sequence is TGTGCCAGCAGTTCCCCTAGCGGGAGATCAGTCTTC. Translation gives CASSSPSGRSVF. Full variable domain (rest looked up from reference TRBV28 and TRBJ2-1): DVKVTQSSRYLVKRTGEKVFLECVQDMDHENMFWYRQDPGLGLRLIYFSYDVKMKEKGDIPEGYSVSREKKERFSLILESASTNQTSMYLCASSSPSGRSVFGPGTRLTVL.

This clonotype was observed a handful of times. This chain links TRBV2 with TRBJ1-2; no firm D call. The V gene's germline CDR1 is SNHLY and CDR2 FYNNEI. This CDR3 contains 13 residues. The V end was cut by 1 base, the J end by 6 bases, with 9 bases between. The CDR3 sequence is CASSEGELDGYTF. CDR3 DNA sequence: TGTGCCAGCAGTGAAGGGGAATTGGATGGCTACACCTTC.

This clonotype was seen more than once but under ten times. The genes are TRBV6-1 and TRBJ1-4; 7 bases map to TRBD1. The V segment lost 2 bases and the J segment 8 bases; nucleotides outside the gene matches: 8. Looked up from germline, CDR1 is MNHNS and CDR2 is SASEGT. The CDR3 extends over 15 amino acids. The CDR3 bases are TGTGCCAGCAGTGAACAACAGGGGATAAGGGAAAAACTGTTTTTT. It is translated as CASSEQQGIREKLFF.

The rearrangement uses TRBV7-9 and TRBJ1-4, with a tentative D call TRBD1 (5 bases). Germline CDR1 SEHNR, CDR2 FQNEAQ (reference sequence). This CDR3 has 16 amino acids. The V and J ends lost 5 bases and 3 bases respectively, with 16 bases between them. The CDR3: CASSPPPGHSNEKLFF. In nucleotides, the CDR3 is TGTGCCAGCAGCCCCCCCCCAGGGCACTCTAATGAAAAACTGTTTTTT.

Comments on this clonotype: Mismatch with germline at one junction end may stem from a read error. The chain employs TRBV5-1 and TRBJ2-1; tentatively, D is TRBD1 or TRBD2 (5 bases each). Germline V gene sequence: CDR1 SGHRS, CDR2 YFSETQ. This CDR3 has 12 residues. The CDR3 coding sequence is TGCGCCAGCAACTTGGCCGGGGACGAGCAGTTCTTC. Translating gives CASNLAGDEQFF.

This clonotype came up a few times. The chain is built from TRBV6-1 and TRBJ2-7; 8 nucleotides align to TRBD1. The CDR3 has 15 residues. Per the germline V gene, CDR1 is MNHNS and CDR2 is SASEGT. Trimming took 5 bases from V and 3 from J; bases not matched to a gene: 9. The CDR3 reads CASSPIVTGGYEQYF. CDR3 DNA sequence: TGTGCCAGCAGTCCCATAGTCACAGGGGGCTACGAGCAGTACTTC.

This clonotype was picked up many times. This chain links TRBV29-1 with TRBJ2-1; TRBD1 matches 8 bases. Germline CDR1 SQVTM, CDR2 ANQGSEA. The J segment lost 1 base and the V segment lost 0 bases, leaving 5 bases of the junction unmatched. The CDR3 contains 16 residues. For the CDR3, the DNA is TGCAGCGTTGAAGATCTTCGGGACAGGTCCTACAATGAGCAGTTCTTC. Translation gives CSVEDLRDRSYNEQFF.

With regard to this clonotype: This could be a read error, since a much larger clone is one nucleotide away. The rearrangement joins TRBV20-1 to TRBJ1-1; D is uncertain. Germline CDR1 DFQATT, CDR2 SNEGSKA (reference sequence). The CDR3 contains 14 residues. The CDR3 region is CSARALGMNTEASF. The DNA for the CDR3 is TGCAGTGCTAGAGCCCTAGGGATGAACACTGAAGCTTCCTTT.

This clonotype came up many times. The chain uses TRBV20-1 and TRBJ2-7; D unclear. Trimming left V 3 bases short and J 0 bases short, with 15 bases between. The CDR3 is 15 amino acids. CDR1 and CDR2 from the germline V gene are DFQATT and SNEGSKA (reference sequence). CDR3 nucleotides: TGCAGTGCTAGTCGGAGTGTCGGCGGCTCCTACGAGCAGTACTTC. Translated, it gives CSASRSVGGSYEQYF.

This clonotype was recorded many times. The chain recombines TRBV27 with TRBJ2-7; a possible D gene is TRBD1 (7 bases). The CDR3 totals 15 residues. The germline V gene encodes CDR1 MNHEY and CDR2 SMNVEV (reference sequence). Trimming stripped 3 bases from V and 2 bases from J, with 14 bases between. CDR3 sequence (DNA): TGTGCCAGCAGTTTGAGACAGGGAGGTCCCTACGAGCAGTACTTC. It specifies CASSLRQGGPYEQYF.

This clonotype was recorded at least ten times. This sequence joins TRBV20-1 and TRBJ1-5; D not resolved. V was cut by 1 base and J by 1 base, with 11 bases left in between. The V gene's germline CDR1 is DFQATT and CDR2 SNEGSKA (reference sequence). CDR3 size: 15 residues. This CDR3 is CSARAVVGSNQPQHF. CDR3 DNA: TGCAGTGCTAGAGCGGTGGTCGGCAGCAATCAGCCCCAGCATTTT.

This clonotype was observed at least ten times. The CDR3 loop is CASRSIQGDNGYTF. The DNA for the CDR3 is TGTGCCAGCAGGTCAATCCAGGGGGACAATGGCTACACCTTC. The chain uses TRBV6-1 and TRBJ1-2; 7 positions agree with TRBD1. J gave up 6 bases and V 6 bases, and 10 bases lay outside the gene matches. This CDR3 contains 14 residues. From germline, CDR1 is MNHNS and CDR2 SASEGT.

This clonotype was counted only a few times. This chain joins TRBV18 and TRBJ2-2; 11 positions agree with TRBD1. Per the germline V gene, CDR1 is KGHSH and CDR2 is LQKENI. The CDR3 runs to 16 residues. J gave up 4 bases and V 4 bases, and 5 bases lay outside the gene matches. The CDR3 DNA follows: TGTGCCAGCTCACAAGGGACAGGGGGAGTCACCGGGGAGCTGTTTTTT. This encodes CASSQGTGGVTGELFF.

This clonotype appeared many times. This sequence joins TRBV3-1 and TRBJ2-3; D possibly corresponds to TRBD2 (6 bases). The V gene lost 6 bases and the J gene lost 2 bases, with 15 bases spanning the gap. CDR1 and CDR2 (germline): LGHDT, YNNKEL (reference sequence). There are 15 residues in the CDR3. The DNA for the CDR3 is TGTGCCAGCAGTCATCGAGCGGGTTTCACAGATACGCAGTATTTT. Amino acid sequence: CASSHRAGFTDTQYF.

This clonotype was recorded a few times. This sequence joins TRBV6-6 and TRBJ1-5; D is ambiguous. The CDR3 consists of 15 residues. The V gene's germline CDR1 is MNHNY and CDR2 SVGAGI (reference sequence). Trimming cost V 0 bases and J 3 bases, with 9 bases left between them. CDR3 region: CASSYSREVNQPQHF. The CDR3 DNA reads as TGTGCCAGCAGTTACTCGAGGGAAGTCAATCAGCCCCAGCATTTT.